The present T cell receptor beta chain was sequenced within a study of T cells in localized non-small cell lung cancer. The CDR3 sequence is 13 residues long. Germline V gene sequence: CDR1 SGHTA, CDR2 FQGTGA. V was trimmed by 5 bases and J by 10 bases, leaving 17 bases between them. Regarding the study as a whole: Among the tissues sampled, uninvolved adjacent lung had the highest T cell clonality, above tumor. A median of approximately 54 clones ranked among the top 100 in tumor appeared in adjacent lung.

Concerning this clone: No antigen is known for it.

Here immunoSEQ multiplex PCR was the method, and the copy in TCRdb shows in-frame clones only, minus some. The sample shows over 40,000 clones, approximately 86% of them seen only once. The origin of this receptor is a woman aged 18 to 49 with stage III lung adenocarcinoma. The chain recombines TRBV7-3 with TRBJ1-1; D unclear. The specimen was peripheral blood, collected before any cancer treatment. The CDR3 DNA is TGTGCCAGCAGCCCCGCAGCTCTCGGTGGAGCTTTCTTT. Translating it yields CASSPAALGGAFF.